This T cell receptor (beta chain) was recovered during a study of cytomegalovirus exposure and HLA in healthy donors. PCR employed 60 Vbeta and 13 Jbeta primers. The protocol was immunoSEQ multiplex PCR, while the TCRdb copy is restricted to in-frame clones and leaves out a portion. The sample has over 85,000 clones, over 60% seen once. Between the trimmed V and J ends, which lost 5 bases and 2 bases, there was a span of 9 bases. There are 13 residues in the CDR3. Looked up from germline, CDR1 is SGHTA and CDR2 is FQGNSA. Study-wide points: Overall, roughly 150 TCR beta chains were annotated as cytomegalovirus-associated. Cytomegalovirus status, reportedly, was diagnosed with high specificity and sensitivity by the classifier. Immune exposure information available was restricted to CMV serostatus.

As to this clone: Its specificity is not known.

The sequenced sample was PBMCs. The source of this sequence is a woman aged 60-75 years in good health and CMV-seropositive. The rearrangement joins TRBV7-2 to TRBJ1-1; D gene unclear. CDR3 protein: CASSRSFNTEAFF. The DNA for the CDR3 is TGTGCCAGCAGCCGGTCCTTTAACACTGAAGCTTTCTTT.